The 9 T cell receptor beta chains reported below all come from one sample, sequenced in a study of blood T cells in healthy people across ages. Sample-barcoded 5' priming and a J-beta primer mix drove a second PCR of roughly 6 to 12 cycles. TCRdb re-derived calls from the 5' RACE reads in MiXCR, one entry per CDR3 protein. The table records approximately 1,100,000 distinct CDR3 sequences, less than 50% of them present only once. Sequenced sample: blood. The receptors here all came from a woman aged 55-75 years in good health.

This clonotype occurred a few times. The rearrangement joins TRBV10-3 to TRBJ1-4; perhaps TRBD1 as D (6 bases). This CDR3 has 13 amino acids. The ends were cut back, 11 bases at V and 4 bases at J, with 14 bases in the middle. The germline CDR1 and CDR2 sequences are ENHRY and SYGVKD. The CDR3 region has the DNA TGTGCCCTCCGCGACAGGTATAATGAAAAACTGTTTTTT. Amino acid sequence: CALRDRYNEKLFF.

The chain has TRBV14 and TRBJ1-1; D unresolved. V shed 1 base and J shed 1 base, with 10 bases lying between them. CDR3 size: 15 residues. Germline CDR1 SGHDN, CDR2 FVKESK. This chain's CDR3 is CASSQVAGRNTEAFF. CDR3 coding DNA: TGTGCCAGCAGCCAAGTGGCAGGTCGGAACACTGAAGCTTTCTTT.

This clonotype showed up just once. The chain employs TRBV27 and TRBJ2-1; maybe TRBD2 (5 bases). The end of the DNA aligns better with TRBJ2-7, so the J call may be wrong. Germline CDR1 MNHEY, CDR2 SMNVEV (reference sequence). This CDR3 is 15 amino acids long. CDR3: CASSPTPSSYNEQYF. CDR3 nucleotide sequence: TGTGCCAGCAGTCCAACACCTAGCTCCTACAATGAGCAGTACTTC.

The chain joins TRBV3-1 to TRBJ2-5, with D perhaps matching TRBD1 or TRBD2 (5 bases each). This CDR3 has 17 residues. The V end was cut by 3 bases, the J end by 0 bases, with 17 bases between. Germline CDR1 reads LGHDT; CDR2 reads YNNKEL (reference sequence). The CDR3, as DNA: TGTGCCAGCAGCCAGCAAACGGGACGCTGGTACCAAGAGACCCAGTACTTC. This translates into CASSQQTGRWYQETQYF.

The table lists this clonotype with many counts. This sequence joins TRBV5-1 and TRBJ2-5; weak D call: TRBD1 (6 bases). CDR3 length: 16 amino acids. Germline values: CDR1 SGHRS, CDR2 YFSETQ. Trimming stripped 3 bases from V and 3 bases from J, with 18 bases between. The CDR3 region is CASSSDTGTLKETQYF. The CDR3 DNA is TGCGCCAGCAGCTCTGACACCGGGACACTGAAAGAGACCCAGTACTTC.

This clonotype was counted a few times. V usage is TRBV20-1 and J usage is TRBJ2-1; 11 bases are a match to TRBD2. This CDR3 contains 14 residues. Germline V lookup: CDR1 DFQATT, CDR2 SNEGSKA (reference sequence). Trimming cost V 4 bases and J 8 bases; bases outside gene matches: 7. CDR3 coding DNA: TGCAGTGCTAATTTAGCGGGAGGGCCACATGAGCAGTTCTTC. It yields the protein CSANLAGGPHEQFF.

V gene TRBV7-2 combines with J gene TRBJ1-2; D is ambiguous. Between the trimmed V and J ends, which lost 3 bases and 7 bases, there was a span of 9 bases. Germline CDR1 and CDR2: SGHTA and FQGNSA. The CDR3 is 12 amino acids. CDR3 nucleotide sequence: TGTGCCAGCAGCTTCCAGTACTCTGGCTACACCTTC. Translation gives CASSFQYSGYTF.

Remarks on this clonotype: A read error may account for a junction end that differs from germline. V gene TRBV6-6 combines with J gene TRBJ2-1; 12 bases align to TRBD1. The J call is in doubt because the DNA end fits TRBJ2-7 better. The CDR3 runs to 15 residues. CDR1 is MNHNY and CDR2 is SVGAGI in the germline V gene (reference sequence). The CDR3 nucleotides are TGTGCCGGCAGTTATCCGGGACAGGGGGCGTACGAGCAGTACTTC. Its translation: CAGSYPGQGAYEQYF.

The rearrangement uses TRBV12-3 or TRBV12-4 and TRBJ2-3, with D possibly TRBD2 on 6 matching bases. CDR3 length equals 16 residues. V lost 6 bases to trimming and J lost 4 bases, with 20 bases between them. CDR3 bases: TGTGCCAGCAGCTCAGGGACTCCCTCTGGACCAGATACGCAGTATTTT. Residues: CASSSGTPSGPDTQYF.